The 15 T cell receptor beta chains reported below all come from one sample, sequenced in a study of shared clonotypes between healthy human individuals. Clones were sequenced by immunoSEQ multiplex PCR, and TCRdb holds only the in-frame ones, with some missing. The data hold about 2 million clones, with approximately 95% observed a single time. In the naive CD8 group, cells lacked CD45RO and were positively selected for CCR7, so terminally differentiated effector memory CD45RA+ cells were left out. The sample consisted of naive CD8+ T cells sorted from blood. The origin of the receptors is a man in his late teens or twenties in good health.

This clone was counted once. Within the sample, other DNA sequences also encode this same CDR3. The J gene is TRBJ2-7, the V gene TRBV6-1, with a tentative D call TRBD1 (6 bases). V dropped 1 base and J dropped 3 bases, with 10 bases sitting between them. Germline V gene data show CDR1 as MNHNS and CDR2 as SASEGT. The CDR3 is 14 amino acids. The CDR3 sequence: CASSEGRGFYEQYF. DNA of the CDR3: TGTGCCAGCAGTGAAGGCAGGGGATTCTACGAGCAGTACTTC.

V usage is TRBV7-9 and J usage is TRBJ1-2; a weak D match, TRBD1 (6 bases). CDR3 size: 16 residues. V shed 5 bases and J shed 8 bases, with 24 bases lying between them. CDR1 is SEHNR, CDR2 FQNEAQ, per germline (reference sequence). This CDR3 reads CASSDQGGDQVWGYTF. In DNA, the CDR3 is TGTGCCAGCAGCGATCAAGGGGGGGACCAAGTTTGGGGCTACACCTTC. The variable domain in full, completed from reference TRBV7-9 and TRBJ1-2, reads DTGVSQNPRHKITKRGQNVTFRCDPISEHNRLYWYRQTLGQGPEFLTYFQNEAQLEKSRLLSDRFSAERPKGSFSTLEIQRTEQGDSAMYLCASSDQGGDQVWGYTFGSGTRLTVV.

The rearrangement links TRBV28 to TRBJ1-1; no clear D gene. The germline CDR1 and CDR2 sequences are MDHEN and SYDVKM. This CDR3 has 14 residues. Trimming removed 2 bases at V and 1 base at J, with 8 bases between. This chain's CDR3 is CASSLRTRNTEAFF. The CDR3 nucleotides are TGTGCCAGCAGTTTACGGACTAGGAACACTGAAGCTTTCTTT.

This chain links TRBV2 with TRBJ2-1; D not resolved. CDR1 and CDR2 from the germline V gene are SNHLY and FYNNEI. The V and J ends lost 8 bases and 6 bases respectively, with 14 bases between them. This CDR3 is 13 amino acids long. CDR3 DNA sequence: TGTGCCAGCGAAGTAGAAGACGGCAATGAGCAGTTCTTC. Translated, it gives CASEVEDGNEQFF.

A remark on this clone: Other DNA sequences from this sample encode an identical CDR3 as well. The chain joins TRBV5-1 to TRBJ2-7; D unclear. Germline lookup yields CDR1 SGHRS and CDR2 YFSETQ. The CDR3 loop spans 14 amino acids. V gave up 0 bases and J gave up 0 bases, with 7 bases separating them. The CDR3 sequence: CASSLVGSSYEQYF. The CDR3 region has the DNA TGCGCCAGCAGCTTGGTTGGCTCCTCCTACGAGCAGTACTTC.

The chain combines TRBV6-6 with TRBJ1-5; D is ambiguous. Trimming cost V 2 bases and J 7 bases, with 15 bases left between them. Germline V CDR1 and CDR2: MNHNY, SVGAGI (reference sequence). This CDR3 region has 15 residues. DNA of the CDR3: TGTGCCAGCAGTTACGACGGCCGCGGTAACCAGCCCCAGCATTTT. Amino acids: CASSYDGRGNQPQHF.

The DNA of the CDR3 is TGTGCCAGCAGTTACGGAAAGGGGGAGGGCTACACCTTC. It specifies CASSYGKGEGYTF. The chain employs TRBV6-6 and TRBJ1-2; D possibly corresponds to TRBD1 (6 bases). Trimming took off 2 bases at V and 8 bases at J, with 12 bases between the two ends. There are 13 residues in the CDR3. CDR1 and CDR2 (germline): MNHNY, SVGAGI (reference sequence).

This clone has more than one count but fewer than ten. V usage is TRBV7-6 and J usage is TRBJ1-2, with TRBD1 identical over 9 bases. The germline V gene has CDR1 SGHVS and CDR2 FNYEAQ. V shed 5 bases, J shed 6 bases, and the junction held 4 bases outside the gene matches. CDR3 length: 13 residues. CDR3 residues: CASSIWDRDGYTF. In DNA form, the CDR3 reads TGTGCCAGCAGCATATGGGACAGGGATGGCTACACCTTC.

The chain recombines TRBV10-1 with TRBJ1-1; 7 nucleotides align to TRBD1. CDR3 length equals 12 residues. The ends lost 3 bases at V and 8 bases at J; junction bases unmatched: 3. Germline V CDR1 and CDR2: WNHNN, SYGVQD (reference sequence). In DNA, the CDR3 is TGCGCCAGCAGTGATTGGGGACAGGAAGCTTTCTTT. Translating it yields CASSDWGQEAFF.

For this clone: The sample contains more than one DNA sequence encoding this CDR3. The rearrangement links TRBV5-6 to TRBJ2-1, with 9 bases fitting TRBD2. Germline trimming cut 1 base from V and 2 bases from J; bases unmatched to any gene: 1. Germline V gene data show CDR1 as SGHDT and CDR2 as YYEEEE. The CDR3 spans 15 residues. In nucleotides, the CDR3 is TGTGCCAGCAGCTTGAGACTAGCGGCCTACAATGAGCAGTTCTTC. Its protein product is CASSLRLAAYNEQFF.

This chain joins TRBV6-5 and TRBJ1-5, with 10 bases that match TRBD1. The length of the CDR3 is 14 residues. V lost 6 bases and J lost 6; bases outside the gene matches: 5. Germline V CDR1 and CDR2: MNHEY, SVGAGI. The CDR3 loop is CASRKGQGGQPQHF. CDR3 bases: TGTGCCAGCAGAAAAGGACAGGGGGGTCAGCCCCAGCATTTT.

The chain combines TRBV5-1 with TRBJ2-7; 10 bases align to TRBD1. Germline-derived CDR1 and CDR2 are SGHRS and YFSETQ. The length of the CDR3 is 16 residues. J gave up 5 bases and V 3 bases, and 11 bases lay outside the gene matches. The DNA for the CDR3 is TGCGCCAGCAGCTCAGAACCCGGGACAGGGGTCAACGAGCAGTACTTC. This encodes CASSSEPGTGVNEQYF.

This sequence joins TRBV30 and TRBJ1-4; 9 bases are shared with TRBD1. The length of the CDR3 is 12 residues. V was pared by 5 bases and J by 7 bases, with 2 bases of the junction left unmatched. The germline V gene has CDR1 GTSNPN and CDR2 SVGIG (reference sequence). The CDR3 DNA reads as TGTGCCTGGGGGGACAGGGTTGAAAAACTGTTTTTT. Protein sequence: CAWGDRVEKLFF.

The chain has TRBV7-9 and TRBJ1-2; no clear D gene. Germline-derived CDR1 and CDR2 are SEHNR and FQNEAQ (reference sequence). The CDR3 totals 12 residues. Trimming cost V 5 bases and J 4 bases, with 8 bases left between them. In DNA form, the CDR3 reads TGTGCCAGCAGCACGGACCGCTATGGCTACACCTTC. Its translation: CASSTDRYGYTF.

The V gene is TRBV6-6, the J gene TRBJ2-1; D is uncertain. Germline V gives CDR1 MNHNY, CDR2 SVGAGI (reference sequence). The V gene lost 4 bases and the J gene lost 1 base, with 5 bases spanning the gap. The CDR3 is 13 residues long. The CDR3 DNA sequence: TGTGCCAGCAGTTTAGAGTCCTACAATGAGCAGTTCTTC. This gives the protein CASSLESYNEQFF.